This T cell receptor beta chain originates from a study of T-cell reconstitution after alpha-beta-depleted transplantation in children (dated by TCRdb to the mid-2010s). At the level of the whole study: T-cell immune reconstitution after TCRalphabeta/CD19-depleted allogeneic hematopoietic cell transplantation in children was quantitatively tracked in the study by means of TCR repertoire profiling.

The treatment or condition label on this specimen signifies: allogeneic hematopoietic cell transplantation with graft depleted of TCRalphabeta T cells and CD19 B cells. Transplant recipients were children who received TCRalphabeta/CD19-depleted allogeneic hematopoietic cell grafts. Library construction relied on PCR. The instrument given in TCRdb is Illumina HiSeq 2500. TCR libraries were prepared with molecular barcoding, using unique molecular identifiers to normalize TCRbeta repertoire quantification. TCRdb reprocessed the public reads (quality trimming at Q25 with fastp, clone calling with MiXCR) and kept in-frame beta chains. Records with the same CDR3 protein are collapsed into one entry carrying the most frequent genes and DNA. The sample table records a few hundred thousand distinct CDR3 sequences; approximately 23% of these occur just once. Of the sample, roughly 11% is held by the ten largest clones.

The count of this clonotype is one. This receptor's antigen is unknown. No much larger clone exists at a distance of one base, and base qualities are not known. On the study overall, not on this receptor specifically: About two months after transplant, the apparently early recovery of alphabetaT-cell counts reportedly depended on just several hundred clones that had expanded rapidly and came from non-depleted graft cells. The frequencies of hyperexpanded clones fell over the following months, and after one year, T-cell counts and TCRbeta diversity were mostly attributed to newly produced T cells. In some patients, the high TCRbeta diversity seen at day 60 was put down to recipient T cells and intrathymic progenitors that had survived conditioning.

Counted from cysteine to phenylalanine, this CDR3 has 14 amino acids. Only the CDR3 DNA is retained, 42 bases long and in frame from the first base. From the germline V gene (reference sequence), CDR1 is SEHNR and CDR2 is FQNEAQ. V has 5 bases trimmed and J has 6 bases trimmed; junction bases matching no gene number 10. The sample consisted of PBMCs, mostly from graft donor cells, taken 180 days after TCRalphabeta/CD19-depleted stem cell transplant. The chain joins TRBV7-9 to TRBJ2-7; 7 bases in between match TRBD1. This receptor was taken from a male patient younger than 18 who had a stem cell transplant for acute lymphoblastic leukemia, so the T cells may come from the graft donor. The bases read TGTGCCAGCAGCATCGGGACAGTCGTCTCCGAGCAGTACTTC. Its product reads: CASSIGTVVSEQYF.